These T cell receptor beta chains were read from a single sample in a study of T cell repertoires in cytomegalovirus infection. TCRdb reprocessed the reads with MiXCR, giving one entry per CDR3 protein. The sample holds just over 450,000 distinct CDR3 sequences, more than 40% seen once. These TCRs are of unknown antigen specificity. The starting material was cultured PBMCs, obtained from culture after CMV antigen stimulation. These receptors all stem from a human donor in good health (CMV status not recorded). Some clones in this sample may be carry-over from other donors' samples. Each CDR3 is given with its conserved first and last residue. A D gene is named only where the DNA matches it firmly. Some rows mark clone size as missing; the rest say once, few, many or name a class of expanded clone.

v_gene: TRBV7-2
j_gene: TRBJ2-7
abundance: -
d_gene: -
CDR3nt: TGTGCCAGCAGCTTAGGGGGACATCCCTACGAGCAGTACTTC
CDR3aa: CASSLGGHPYEQYF

v_gene: TRBV11-1
j_gene: TRBJ2-3
abundance: -
d_gene: -
CDR3nt: TGTGCCAGCAGCTTAGCCTGGGCGGACCCAGATACGCAGTATTTT
CDR3aa: CASSLAWADPDTQYF

v_gene: TRBV12-3/TRBV12-4
j_gene: TRBJ2-3
abundance: many
d_gene: -
CDR3nt: TGTGCCAGCAGTTCAGGCGGGAAGGTAGATACGCAGTATTTT
CDR3aa: CASSSGGKVDTQYF

v_gene: TRBV12-3/TRBV12-4
j_gene: TRBJ1-5
abundance: -
d_gene: -
CDR3nt: TGTGCCAGCAGTATAAGGGATGGTCAGCCCCAGCATTTT
CDR3aa: CASSIRDGQPQHF

v_gene: TRBV28
j_gene: TRBJ1-5
abundance: -
d_gene: -
CDR3nt: TGTGCCAGCAGTTTATTCGGGGGGGGGGGCCAGCCCCAGCATTTT
CDR3aa: CASSLFGGGGQPQHF

v_gene: TRBV7-8
j_gene: TRBJ1-1
abundance: -
d_gene: -
CDR3nt: TGTGCCAGCAGCTCGATACGGTTCTCTGAAGCTTTCTTT
CDR3aa: CASSSIRFSEAFF

v_gene: TRBV7-6
j_gene: TRBJ2-1
abundance: few
d_gene: -
CDR3nt: TGTGCCAGCAGCTTAGCCCGGAACGGGGAGCAGTTCTTC
CDR3aa: CASSLARNGEQFF

v_gene: TRBV6-1
j_gene: TRBJ1-4
abundance: -
d_gene: TRBD1
CDR3nt: TGTGCCAGCAGTCCGGGACAGGCTAATGAAAAACTGTTTTTT
CDR3aa: CASSPGQANEKLFF

v_gene: TRBV7-2
j_gene: TRBJ2-5
abundance: few
d_gene: TRBD2
CDR3nt: TGTGCCAGCAGCTTAGTCGGGGGGGGGGCAAGAGAGACCCAGTACTTC
CDR3aa: CASSLVGGGARETQYF

v_gene: TRBV7-8
j_gene: TRBJ2-7
abundance: few
d_gene: TRBD1
CDR3nt: TGTGCCAGCATCCCCCCCCCTGGGACAGGGGGCGAAGAGCAGTACTTC
CDR3aa: CASIPPPGTGGEEQYF

v_gene: TRBV6-2/TRBV6-3
j_gene: TRBJ2-1
abundance: -
d_gene: TRBD2
CDR3nt: TGTGCCAGCACCACCGGGACTAGCGGGGTGGGGGAGCAGTTCTTC
CDR3aa: CASTTGTSGVGEQFF

v_gene: TRBV4-1
j_gene: TRBJ1-2
abundance: -
d_gene: TRBD1
CDR3nt: TGCGCCAGCAGCCAACGCTGGGACAGCGGCTACACCTTC
CDR3aa: CASSQRWDSGYTF

v_gene: TRBV7-8
j_gene: TRBJ2-3
abundance: few
d_gene: -
CDR3nt: TGTGCCAGCAGCTTAGAGGGCAGTCCGCAGTATTTT
CDR3aa: CASSLEGSPQYF

v_gene: TRBV4-1
j_gene: TRBJ1-5
abundance: -
d_gene: -
CDR3nt: TGTGCCAGCAGCCAAGTCCCAGGGACTTATAGCAATCAGCCCCAGCATTTT
CDR3aa: CASSQVPGTYSNQPQHF

v_gene: TRBV27
j_gene: TRBJ1-2
abundance: -
d_gene: -
CDR3nt: TGTGCCAGCAGTTTATCAGGGCAGGATGGCTACACCTTC
CDR3aa: CASSLSGQDGYTF

v_gene: TRBV12-3/TRBV12-4
j_gene: TRBJ2-3
abundance: -
d_gene: TRBD1
CDR3nt: TGTGCCAGCAGTGAGAGCCAGGGGGCGCGAAATACGCAGTATTTT
CDR3aa: CASSESQGARNTQYF

v_gene: TRBV20-1
j_gene: TRBJ1-2
abundance: -
d_gene: -
CDR3nt: TGCAGTGCTAGAGCGCCCAGCAGGGGAGACTATGGCTACACCTTC
CDR3aa: CSARAPSRGDYGYTF

v_gene: TRBV12-3/TRBV12-4
j_gene: TRBJ1-1
abundance: -
d_gene: TRBD1
CDR3nt: TGTGCCAGCAGTCCGGCGGGCCTCGGGACAGGGGACACTGAAGCTTTCTTT
CDR3aa: CASSPAGLGTGDTEAFF

v_gene: TRBV6-1
j_gene: TRBJ2-2
abundance: -
d_gene: -
CDR3nt: TGTGCCAGCAGTGAAGCGCGCTACCAGAACACCGGGGAGCTGTTTTTT
CDR3aa: CASSEARYQNTGELFF

v_gene: TRBV7-2
j_gene: TRBJ2-2
abundance: -
d_gene: -
CDR3nt: TGTGCCAGCAGCTTAGATTCCTTTAGCGGACTGAACACCGGGGAGCTGTTTTTT
CDR3aa: CASSLDSFSGLNTGELFF

v_gene: TRBV7-2
j_gene: TRBJ1-1
abundance: many
d_gene: TRBD1
CDR3nt: TGTGCCAGCAGCTTGCGACAGGGTCGGGCTTTCTTT
CDR3aa: CASSLRQGRAFF

v_gene: TRBV14
j_gene: TRBJ2-1
abundance: -
d_gene: -
CDR3nt: TGTGCCAGCAGCCAGGCTTGGACTGGAAGTGAGCAGTTCTTC
CDR3aa: CASSQAWTGSEQFF

v_gene: TRBV15
j_gene: TRBJ2-7
abundance: few
d_gene: TRBD1
CDR3nt: TGTGCCACCAGCAGAGATCCACCCTCGGACAGGGAGTACGAGCAGTACTTC
CDR3aa: CATSRDPPSDREYEQYF